The 4 T cell receptor beta chains below all came from one sample that was sequenced in a study of CD8 T cells in ankylosing spondylitis. TCRdb analysed the 5' RACE reads with MiXCR anew, one entry per CDR3 protein. In the table there are around 210,000 distinct CDR3 sequences, under 8.5% of which are singletons. The specimen sequenced was blood, either unsorted or a sorted T cell fraction (not recorded which). The source is a female donor with ankylosing spondylitis or in good health (not recorded which).

This clonotype was seen ten or more times. V usage is TRBV12-3 or TRBV12-4 and J usage is TRBJ1-2; D gene uncertain. Trimming removed 7 bases at V and 0 bases at J, with 9 bases between. The CDR3 covers 13 residues. CDR3 nucleotide sequence: TGTGCCAGCAACCCTGGGTCTAACTATGGCTACACCTTC. It yields the protein CASNPGSNYGYTF.

The chain links TRBV7-2 to TRBJ2-5, with no clear D. This CDR3 is 12 amino acids long. Trimming removed 4 bases from V and 3 bases from J, with 6 bases in between. Germline assignment: CDR1 SGHTA and CDR2 FQGNSA. CDR3 protein: CASSSQKETQYF. The CDR3 DNA reads TGTGCCAGCAGCTCCCAGAAAGAGACCCAGTACTTC.

The table lists this clonotype with many counts. V usage is TRBV6-2 or TRBV6-3 and J usage is TRBJ1-5; TRBD1 might be the D (6 bases). The V gene lost 7 bases and the J gene lost 7 bases, with 14 bases spanning the gap. CDR3 length equals 13 residues. Per the germline V gene, CDR1 is MNHEY and CDR2 is SVGEGT. CDR3: CASNQGRRQPQHF. DNA of the CDR3: TGTGCCAGCAATCAGGGGCGGAGGCAGCCCCAGCATTTT.

This clonotype was found many times. The CDR3 loop reads CASSVTGSYLYEQYF. DNA of the CDR3: TGTGCCAGCAGCGTGACAGGGTCCTATTTGTACGAGCAGTACTTC. This chain uses TRBV9 with TRBJ2-7, with 7 nucleotides matching TRBD1. Germline V gene sequence: CDR1 SGDLS, CDR2 YYNGEE. This CDR3 comprises 15 residues. V trimming: 2 bases; J trimming: 4 bases; junction bases outside the gene matches: 9.